The next 8 T cell receptor beta chains were all read from a single sample in a study of T-cell reconstitution after alpha-beta-depleted transplantation in children. Molecular barcoding with unique molecular identifiers was used for the TCRbeta library. TCRdb reprocessed the PCR reads with MiXCR, giving one entry per CDR3 protein. The sample contains over 150,000 distinct CDR3 sequences, 6.6% of which appear only once. The sequencing used PBMCs, collected before TCRalphabeta/CD19-depleted stem cell transplant. These receptor sequences come from a boy aged 2-15 years with acute lymphoblastic leukemia, due to receive a stem cell transplant.

This clonotype was recorded many times. V usage is TRBV5-1 and J usage is TRBJ2-3; a possible D gene is TRBD1 (6 bases). This CDR3 has 13 residues. CDR1 SGHRS and CDR2 YFSETQ come from the germline V gene. The V gene lost 5 bases and the J gene lost 5 bases, with 12 bases spanning the gap. The CDR3 protein is CASRNQGIDTQYF. Written as DNA, the CDR3 is TGCGCCAGCAGAAACCAGGGGATAGATACGCAGTATTTT. The entire variable domain, with the rest obtained from reference TRBV5-1 and TRBJ2-3, is as follows: KAGVTQTPRYLIKTRGQQVTLSCSPISGHRSVSWYQQTPGQGLQFLFEYFSETQRNKGNFPGRFSGRQFSNSRSEMNVSTLELGDSALYLCASRNQGIDTQYFGPGTRLTVL.

This clonotype was counted at least ten times. This chain joins TRBV11-2 and TRBJ2-7, with 11 bases matching TRBD1. The CDR3 length is 15 residues. Per the germline V gene, CDR1 is SGHAT and CDR2 is FQNNGV. V gave up 4 bases and J gave up 4 bases; unmatched junction bases: 6. CDR3 protein: CASSSRTGGGYEQYF. CDR3 bases: TGTGCCAGCAGCTCACGGACAGGGGGCGGGTACGAGCAGTACTTC.

This clonotype has a count of ten or more. The chain links TRBV14 to TRBJ2-2; 7 nucleotides agree with TRBD1. This CDR3 has 17 residues. The V gene's germline CDR1 is SGHDN and CDR2 FVKESK. V was pared by 0 bases and J by 2 bases, with 6 bases of the junction left unmatched. The CDR3 reads CASSQDRDSRNTGELFF. Written as DNA, the CDR3 is TGTGCCAGCAGCCAAGATAGGGACAGCCGTAACACCGGGGAGCTGTTTTTT.

This clonotype was seen ten or more times. Written as DNA, the CDR3 is TGTGCCAGCAGCCAAGTCCTCACGGTTGGACTAGCTGCGAGCGGGGCCAACGTCCTGACTTTC. Residues: CASSQVLTVGLAASGANVLTF. The chain recombines TRBV4-2 with TRBJ2-6; 8 bases fit TRBD2. Germline CDR1 LGHNA, CDR2 YNFKEQ. The CDR3 is made up of 21 amino acids. Unmatched junction bases numbered 18, after V lost 1 base and J lost 4 bases.

This clonotype has more than one count but fewer than ten. This chain links TRBV5-1 with TRBJ2-1; possibly TRBD2 for D (6 bases). The CDR3 is 16 residues long. Trimming removed 3 bases from V and 3 bases from J, with 16 bases in between. Germline V gives CDR1 SGHRS, CDR2 YFSETQ. The CDR3 DNA reads as TGCGCCAGCAGCTGGACCCTAGCGTCGGTCTACAATGAGCAGTTCTTC. Its protein is CASSWTLASVYNEQFF.

Within the sample, this clonotype is medium-sized. CDR3 nucleotide sequence: TGCAGCGTTGTTCTGGGGGTTGGCACAGATACGCAGTATTTT. This translates into CSVVLGVGTDTQYF. The genes are TRBV29-1 and TRBJ2-3; D tentatively fits TRBD1 or TRBD2 (5 bases each). Germline CDR1 and CDR2: SQVTM and ANQGSEA. The CDR3 runs to 14 residues. With 4 bases removed from V and 1 base from J, the gap between germline ends came to 12 bases.

This clonotype was found a few times. CDR3 DNA: TGTGCCAGCAGCTTGATTGGGGGGAACTCCTACGAGCAGTACTTC. This encodes CASSLIGGNSYEQYF. V gene TRBV5-5 combines with J gene TRBJ2-7; the D gene is possibly TRBD2 (6 bases). The germline CDR1 and CDR2 sequences are SGHKS and YYEKEE (reference sequence). This CDR3 is built from 15 residues. V gave up 1 base and J gave up 0 bases, with 11 bases separating them.

The gene calls are TRBV4-3 and TRBJ1-6; D remains unclear. The germline V gene encodes CDR1 LGHNA and CDR2 YSLEER. The CDR3 totals 16 residues. Between the trimmed V and J ends, which lost 3 bases and 7 bases, there was a span of 16 bases. CDR3 protein: CASSQYLDQQNSPLHF. The CDR3 bases are TGCGCCAGCAGCCAGTACCTGGACCAACAAAATTCACCCCTCCACTTT.